The clone carrying this T cell receptor beta chain was detected only once. The antigen is not known. The data were taken from a study of shared clonotypes between healthy human individuals. Findings and caveats of the study: Non-shared clonotypes had lower generation probabilities than those shared by all four donors.

Clones were read by immunoSEQ multiplex PCR, and TCRdb kept only the in-frame ones, dropping some. The sample lists roughly 2,500,000 clones; 93% were seen once. Germline V gives CDR1 KGHSH, CDR2 LQKENI. This CDR3 region has 16 residues. The V gene lost 3 bases and the J gene lost 2 bases, with 16 bases spanning the gap. The rearrangement joins TRBV18 to TRBJ2-5, with D possibly matching TRBD1 (6 bases). Sequenced: naive CD4+ T cells from PBMCs. The subset is: CD45RA+ positively selected. This TCR derives from a man aged 18 to 30 in good health. Some clones in this sample may be carry-over from other donors' samples. CDR3 DNA sequence: TGTGCCAGCTCACCGACCATGGCCGGGACACAAGAGACCCAGTACTTC. It codes for CASSPTMAGTQETQYF.